This section outlines one T cell receptor (beta chain) sequence together with its context. The sample comes from a study of T cells in Graves' hyperthyroidism and ophthalmopathy. Trimming shortened V by 3 bases and J by 2 bases, and 17 bases separated the two germline ends. There are 16 residues in the CDR3. Germline loops: CDR1 SGHTA, CDR2 FQGNSA. Researchers amplified the TCR beta CDR3 regions from RNA transcripts. First-round RT-PCR targeting the TCR CDR3 was performed with the HTBI primer set. From the multiplex PCR reads, TCRdb called clonotypes with MiXCR, one entry per CDR3 protein. The sample gives 500,000 to 800,000 distinct CDR3 sequences, just under 45% of which show up once; roughly 6.5% is in the top ten.

Sequencing was done on a sample of peripheral blood or thyroid tissue (not recorded which). The chain links TRBV7-2 to TRBJ2-7; D may be TRBD1 or TRBD2 (6 bases each). The receptor was isolated from an adult man with Graves' disease, either hyperthyroidism or ophthalmopathy (not recorded which). The CDR3 DNA reads as TGTGCCAGCAGCTTCCTTCCCGGGGGCATTGCCTACGAGCAGTACTTC. This codes for CASSFLPGGIAYEQYF.